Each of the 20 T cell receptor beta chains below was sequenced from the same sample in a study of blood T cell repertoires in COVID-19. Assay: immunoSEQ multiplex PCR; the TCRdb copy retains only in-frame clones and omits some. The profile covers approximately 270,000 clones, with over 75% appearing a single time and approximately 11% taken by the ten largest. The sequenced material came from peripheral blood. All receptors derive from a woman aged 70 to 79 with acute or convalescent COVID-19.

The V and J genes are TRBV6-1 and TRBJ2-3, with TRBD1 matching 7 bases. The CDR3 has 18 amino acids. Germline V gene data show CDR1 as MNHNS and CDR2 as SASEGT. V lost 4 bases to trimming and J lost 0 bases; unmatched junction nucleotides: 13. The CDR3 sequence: CASSVFGPGQTSTDTQYF. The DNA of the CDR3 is TGTGCCAGCAGTGTTTTTGGGCCGGGACAGACTAGCACAGATACGCAGTATTTT.

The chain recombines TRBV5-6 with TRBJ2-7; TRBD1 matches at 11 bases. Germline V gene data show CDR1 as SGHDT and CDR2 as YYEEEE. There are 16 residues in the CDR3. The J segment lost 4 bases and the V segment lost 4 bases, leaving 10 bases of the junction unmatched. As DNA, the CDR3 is TGTGCCAGCAGCCTAGTATCGGGACAGGGGGGATACGAGCAGTACTTC. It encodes CASSLVSGQGGYEQYF. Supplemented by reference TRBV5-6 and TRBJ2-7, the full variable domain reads DAGVTQSPTHLIKTRGQQVTLRCSPKSGHDTVSWYQQALGQGPQFIFQYYEEEERQRGNFPDRFSGHQFPNYSSELNVNALLLGDSALYLCASSLVSGQGGYEQYFGPGTRLTVT.

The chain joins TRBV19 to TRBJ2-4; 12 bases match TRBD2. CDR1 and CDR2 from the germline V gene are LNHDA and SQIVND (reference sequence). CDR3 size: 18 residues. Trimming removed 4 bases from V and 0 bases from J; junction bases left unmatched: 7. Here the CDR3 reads CASSTPRLAGVAKNIQYF. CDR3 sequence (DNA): TGTGCCAGTAGTACCCCCCGACTAGCGGGGGTAGCCAAAAACATTCAGTACTTC.

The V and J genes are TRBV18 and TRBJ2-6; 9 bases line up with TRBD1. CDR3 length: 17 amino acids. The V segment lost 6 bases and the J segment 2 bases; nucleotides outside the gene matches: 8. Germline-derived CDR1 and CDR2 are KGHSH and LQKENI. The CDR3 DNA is TGTGCCAGCTCCTTGACCCGGGACAGGGCTGGGGCCAACGTCCTGACTTTC. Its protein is CASSLTRDRAGANVLTF.

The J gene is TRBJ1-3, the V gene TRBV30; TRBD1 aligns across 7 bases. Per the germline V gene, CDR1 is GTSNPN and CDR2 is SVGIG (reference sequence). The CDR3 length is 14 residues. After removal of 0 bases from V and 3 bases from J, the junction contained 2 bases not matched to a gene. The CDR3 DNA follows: TGTGCCTGGAGTGTAGGGACAGTTGGAAACACCATATATTTT. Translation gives CAWSVGTVGNTIYF.

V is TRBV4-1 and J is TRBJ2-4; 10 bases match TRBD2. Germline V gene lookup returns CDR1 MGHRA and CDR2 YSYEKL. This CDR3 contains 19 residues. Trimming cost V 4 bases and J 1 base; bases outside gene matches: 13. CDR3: CASSRGWASGGSAKNIQYF. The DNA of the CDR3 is TGCGCCAGCAGCCGGGGGTGGGCTAGCGGGGGATCGGCCAAAAACATTCAGTACTTC.

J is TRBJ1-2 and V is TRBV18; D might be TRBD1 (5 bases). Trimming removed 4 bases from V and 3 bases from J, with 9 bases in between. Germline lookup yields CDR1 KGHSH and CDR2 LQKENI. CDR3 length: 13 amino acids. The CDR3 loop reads CASSQTEDYGYTF. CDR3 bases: TGTGCCAGCTCACAGACAGAGGACTATGGCTACACCTTC.

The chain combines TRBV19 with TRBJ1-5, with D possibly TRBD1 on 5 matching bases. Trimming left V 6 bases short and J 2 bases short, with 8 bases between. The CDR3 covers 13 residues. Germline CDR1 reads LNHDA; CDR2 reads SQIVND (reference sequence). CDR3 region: CASRARGNQPQHF. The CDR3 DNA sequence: TGTGCCAGTAGGGCCAGGGGCAATCAGCCCCAGCATTTT.

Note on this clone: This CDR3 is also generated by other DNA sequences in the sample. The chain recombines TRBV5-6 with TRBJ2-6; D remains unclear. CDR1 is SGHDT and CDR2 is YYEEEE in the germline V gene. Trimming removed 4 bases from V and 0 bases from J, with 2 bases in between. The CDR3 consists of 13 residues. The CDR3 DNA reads TGTGCCAGCAGCCTCTCTGGGGCCAACGTCCTGACTTTC. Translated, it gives CASSLSGANVLTF.

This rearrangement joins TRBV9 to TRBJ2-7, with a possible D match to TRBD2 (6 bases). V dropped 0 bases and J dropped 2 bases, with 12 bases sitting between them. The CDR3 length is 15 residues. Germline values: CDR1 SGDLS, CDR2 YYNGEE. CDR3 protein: CASSVGSGRTYEQYF. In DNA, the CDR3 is TGTGCCAGCAGCGTAGGCAGCGGGCGAACCTACGAGCAGTACTTC.

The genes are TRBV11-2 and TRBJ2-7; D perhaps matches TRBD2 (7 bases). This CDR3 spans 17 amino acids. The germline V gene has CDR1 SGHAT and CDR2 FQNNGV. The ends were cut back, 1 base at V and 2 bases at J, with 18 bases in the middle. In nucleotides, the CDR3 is TGTGCCAGCAGCTTAGGGTGGGGGGGCCTTGGAACCTACGAGCAGTACTTC. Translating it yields CASSLGWGGLGTYEQYF.

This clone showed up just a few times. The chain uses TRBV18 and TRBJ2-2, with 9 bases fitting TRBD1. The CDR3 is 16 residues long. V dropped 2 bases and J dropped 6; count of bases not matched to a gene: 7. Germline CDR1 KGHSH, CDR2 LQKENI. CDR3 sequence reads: CASSPTKQGAAGELFF. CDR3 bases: TGTGCCAGCTCACCAACCAAACAGGGGGCAGCCGGGGAGCTGTTTTTT.

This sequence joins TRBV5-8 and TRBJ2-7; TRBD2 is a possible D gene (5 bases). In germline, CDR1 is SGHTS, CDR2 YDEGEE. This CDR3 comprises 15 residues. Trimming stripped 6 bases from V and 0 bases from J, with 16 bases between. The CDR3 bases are TGTGCCAGCACCACTGGGAGTAGGGTCTCCTACGAGCAGTACTTC. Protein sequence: CASTTGSRVSYEQYF.

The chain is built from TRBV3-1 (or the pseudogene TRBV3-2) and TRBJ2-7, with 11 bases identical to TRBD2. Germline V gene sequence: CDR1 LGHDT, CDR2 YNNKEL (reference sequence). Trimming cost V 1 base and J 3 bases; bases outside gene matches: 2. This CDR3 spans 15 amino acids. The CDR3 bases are TGTGCCAGCAGCCAAGCCGGGACTAGCGGCTACGAGCAGTACTTC. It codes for CASSQAGTSGYEQYF.

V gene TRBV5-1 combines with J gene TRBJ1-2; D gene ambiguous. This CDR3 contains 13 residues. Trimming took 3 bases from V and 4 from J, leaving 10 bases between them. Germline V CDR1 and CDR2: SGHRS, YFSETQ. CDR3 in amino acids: CASSSRDAYGYTF. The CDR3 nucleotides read TGCGCCAGCAGCTCCCGGGATGCCTATGGCTACACCTTC.

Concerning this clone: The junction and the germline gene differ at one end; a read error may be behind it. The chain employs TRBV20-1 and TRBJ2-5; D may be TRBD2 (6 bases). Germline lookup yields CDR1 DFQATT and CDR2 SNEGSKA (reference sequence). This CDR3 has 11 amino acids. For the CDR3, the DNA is TGCAGAGCTAGCGCGGGAGAGACCCAGTACTTC. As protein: CRASAGETQYF.

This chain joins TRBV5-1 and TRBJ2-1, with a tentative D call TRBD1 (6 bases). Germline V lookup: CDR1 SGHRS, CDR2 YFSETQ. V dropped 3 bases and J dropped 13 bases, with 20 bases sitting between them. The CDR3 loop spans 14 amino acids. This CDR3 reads CASSWSATGGYQFF. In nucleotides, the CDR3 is TGCGCCAGCAGCTGGTCGGCGACAGGAGGATATCAGTTCTTC. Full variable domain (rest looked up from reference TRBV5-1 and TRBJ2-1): KAGVTQTPRYLIKTRGQQVTLSCSPISGHRSVSWYQQTPGQGLQFLFEYFSETQRNKGNFPGRFSGRQFSNSRSEMNVSTLELGDSALYLCASSWSATGGYQFFGPGTRLTVL.

The CDR3, as DNA: TGTGCCAGCACTTATCAGGTCCTTGGGGCCAACGTCCTGACTTTC. This codes for CASTYQVLGANVLTF. The J gene is TRBJ2-6, the V gene TRBV5-4; D is ambiguous. V shed 6 bases and J shed 3 bases, with 13 bases lying between them. This CDR3 has 15 residues. Germline CDR1 SGHNT, CDR2 YYREEE (reference sequence).

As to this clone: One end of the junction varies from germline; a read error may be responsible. The CDR3 DNA sequence: TGTGCCTGGAGCCCTCTGGAAGGAGAGCGGTTCTTC. Protein: CAWSPLEGERFF. V and J are TRBV30 and TRBJ2-1; D unclear. The CDR3 has 12 residues. Per the germline V gene, CDR1 is GTSNPN and CDR2 is SVGIG (reference sequence).

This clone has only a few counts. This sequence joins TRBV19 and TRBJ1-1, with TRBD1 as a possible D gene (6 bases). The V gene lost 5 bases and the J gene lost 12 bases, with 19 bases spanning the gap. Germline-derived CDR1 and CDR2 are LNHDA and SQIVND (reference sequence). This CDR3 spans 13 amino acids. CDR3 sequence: CASSRRDRTGSFF. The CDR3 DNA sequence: TGTGCCAGTAGTCGACGCGACAGGACGGGGTCTTTCTTT. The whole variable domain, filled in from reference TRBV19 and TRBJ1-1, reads DGGITQSPKYLFRKEGQNVTLSCEQNLNHDAMYWYRQDPGQGLRLIYYSQIVNDFQKGDIAEGYSVSREKKESFPLTVTSAQKNPTAFYLCASSRRDRTGSFFGQGTRLTVV.